What follows is one TCR beta chain and its context. Its antigen is currently unknown. This sample is part of a study of blood T cells in healthy people across ages. Study results and caveats: Unsorted PBMC input precluded a conclusive naive versus antigen-experienced comparison. Diversity figures based on one million T cells were deemed too low.

Combining a sample-barcoded 5' primer with a J-beta primer mix, a second PCR ran for roughly 7 to 11 cycles. TCRdb fed the 5' RACE reads into MiXCR, producing one record per CDR3 protein. The repertoire has 1.5 million to 1.9 million distinct CDR3 sequences, roughly 43% of them found once; the top ten carry about 4%. Every donor gave roughly 9.6 milliliters of peripheral blood. A minimum of 6.5 million PBMCs was isolated per sample. From germline, CDR1 is SQVTM and CDR2 ANQGSEA. This CDR3 has 13 residues. The junction had 6 bases not matched to a gene; V was cut back by 7 bases and J by 1 base. The TCR originated in a woman aged 18-29 years in good health. This sequence joins TRBV29-1 and TRBJ1-1; 7 bases match TRBD1. Sample: blood. CDR3: CSGTGQPNTEAFF. Written as DNA, the CDR3 is TGCAGCGGTACGGGACAGCCGAACACTGAAGCTTTCTTT.